This T cell receptor (beta chain) derives from a study of T cells in Graves' hyperthyroidism and ophthalmopathy. Study as a whole: Peripheral blood samples were taken at initial diagnosis, prior to any treatment.

Germline CDR1 is SEHNR and CDR2 is FQNEAQ (reference sequence). This CDR3 comprises 13 residues. Newly diagnosed hyperthyroidism patients aged 18 to 65 years had disease lasting under 2 months. From 9 to 10 ml of fresh peripheral blood, PBMCs were isolated. The TCR beta CDR3 regions underwent amplification using RNA transcripts as the source. A first-round RT-PCR of the TCR CDR3 used the HTBI primer set. TCRdb used MiXCR to reprocess the multiplex PCR reads, holding one entry per CDR3 protein. The sample consists of around 700,000 distinct CDR3 sequences, over 35% of them appearing once. This clonotype came up many times. An end of the junction does not agree with germline; a read error may underlie this.

The specimen sequenced was blood. The TCR was taken from a woman in her 40s with Graves' hyperthyroidism. The chain has TRBV7-9 and TRBJ2-6, with D uncertain. The CDR3 nucleotides are TGCGCCAGCAGCTTAGATGGGGCCAACGTCCTGACTTTC. The encoded protein is CASSLDGANVLTF.